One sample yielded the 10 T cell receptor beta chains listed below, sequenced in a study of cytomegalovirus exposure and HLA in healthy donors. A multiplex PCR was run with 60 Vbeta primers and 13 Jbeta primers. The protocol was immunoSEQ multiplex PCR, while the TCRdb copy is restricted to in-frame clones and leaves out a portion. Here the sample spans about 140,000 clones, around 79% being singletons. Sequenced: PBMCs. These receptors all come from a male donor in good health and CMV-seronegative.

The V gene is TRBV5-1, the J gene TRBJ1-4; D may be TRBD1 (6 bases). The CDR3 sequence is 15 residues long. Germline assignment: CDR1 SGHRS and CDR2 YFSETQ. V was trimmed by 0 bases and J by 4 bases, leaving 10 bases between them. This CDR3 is CASSLVDSVNEKLFF. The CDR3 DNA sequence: TGCGCCAGCAGCTTGGTGGACAGCGTTAATGAAAAACTGTTTTTT.

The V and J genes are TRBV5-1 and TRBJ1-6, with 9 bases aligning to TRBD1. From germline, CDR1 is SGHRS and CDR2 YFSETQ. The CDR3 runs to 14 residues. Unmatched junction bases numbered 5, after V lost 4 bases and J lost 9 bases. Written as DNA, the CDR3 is TGCGCCAGCAGCCGGACAGGGGTTGGTTCACCCCTCCACTTT. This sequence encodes CASSRTGVGSPLHF.

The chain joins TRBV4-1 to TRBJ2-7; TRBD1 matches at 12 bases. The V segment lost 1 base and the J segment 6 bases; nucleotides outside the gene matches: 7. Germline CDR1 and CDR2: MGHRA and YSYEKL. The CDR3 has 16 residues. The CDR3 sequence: CASSQGGGQGAPEQYF. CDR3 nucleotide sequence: TGCGCCAGCAGCCAAGGCGGGGGACAGGGGGCGCCCGAGCAGTACTTC.

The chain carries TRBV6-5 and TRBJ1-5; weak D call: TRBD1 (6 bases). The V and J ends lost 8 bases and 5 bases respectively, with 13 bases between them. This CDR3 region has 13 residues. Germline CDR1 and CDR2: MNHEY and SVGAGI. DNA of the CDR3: TGTGCCAGCTGCCGGGGGGCCGATCAGCCCCAGCATTTT. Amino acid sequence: CASCRGADQPQHF.

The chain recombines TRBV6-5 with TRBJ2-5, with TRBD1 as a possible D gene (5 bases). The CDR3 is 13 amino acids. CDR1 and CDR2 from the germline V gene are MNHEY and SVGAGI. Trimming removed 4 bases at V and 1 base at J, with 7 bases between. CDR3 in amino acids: CASSWGSQETQYF. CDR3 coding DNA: TGTGCCAGCAGTTGGGGCAGCCAAGAGACCCAGTACTTC.

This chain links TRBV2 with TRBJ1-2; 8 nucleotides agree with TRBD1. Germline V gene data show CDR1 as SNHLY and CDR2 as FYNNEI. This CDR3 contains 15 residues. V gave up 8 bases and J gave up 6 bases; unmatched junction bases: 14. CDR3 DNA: TGTGCCAGCTTCTCCGTAGGGGCAGGGGGCGATGGCTACACCTTC. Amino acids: CASFSVGAGGDGYTF.

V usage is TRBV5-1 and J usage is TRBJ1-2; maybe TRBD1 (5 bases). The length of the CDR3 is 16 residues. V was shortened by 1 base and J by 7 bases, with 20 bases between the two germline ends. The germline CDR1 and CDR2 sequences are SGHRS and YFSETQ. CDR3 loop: CASSLLSGRVVFGYTF. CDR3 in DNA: TGCGCCAGCAGCTTGTTGTCGGGCAGGGTGGTGTTTGGCTACACCTTC.

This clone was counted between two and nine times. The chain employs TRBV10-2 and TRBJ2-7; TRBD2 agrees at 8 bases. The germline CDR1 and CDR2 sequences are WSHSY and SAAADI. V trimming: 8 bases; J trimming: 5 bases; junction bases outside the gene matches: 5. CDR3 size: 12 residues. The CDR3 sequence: CASGTAGDEQYF. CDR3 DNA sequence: TGCGCCAGCGGTACAGCGGGAGACGAGCAGTACTTC.

This chain's CDR3 is CASRAAGGRDIQYF. The CDR3 region has the DNA TGCGCCAGCCGGGCAGCGGGGGGGCGGGACATTCAGTACTTC. This chain uses TRBV4-1 with TRBJ2-4; 10 bases fit TRBD2. Trimming took 8 bases from V and 8 from J; bases not matched to a gene: 9. From germline, CDR1 is MGHRA and CDR2 YSYEKL. This CDR3 has 14 amino acids.

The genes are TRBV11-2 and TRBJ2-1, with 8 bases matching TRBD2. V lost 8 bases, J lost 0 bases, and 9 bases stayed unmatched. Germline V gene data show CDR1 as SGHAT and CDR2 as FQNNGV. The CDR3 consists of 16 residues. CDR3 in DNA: TGTGCCAGCGAGACCGGGACTAGGTCCTCCTACAATGAGCAGTTCTTC. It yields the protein CASETGTRSSYNEQFF.